This entry lists 13 T cell receptor beta chains sequenced from one sample in a study of T-cell memory formation after mild COVID-19. TCRdb passed the 5' RACE reads through MiXCR, listing each CDR3 protein once. This sample has about 470,000 distinct CDR3 sequences; about 20% occur once, and the top ten carry approximately 13%. Input material: PBMCs or a T cell subset sorted from them (not recorded which). These receptors originate from an adult woman who had mild COVID-19 (a few samples of this study predate the infection). Cell type and time point are not known.

The rearrangement links TRBV25-1 to TRBJ1-5; a possible D gene is TRBD1 (5 bases). The germline V and J ends were trimmed by 3 bases and 4 bases, with 10 bases remaining between them. Germline CDR1 and CDR2: MGHDK and SYGVNS. The CDR3 totals 14 residues. This CDR3 is CASSDSGWNQPQHF. CDR3 DNA: TGTGCCAGCAGTGATTCAGGGTGGAATCAGCCCCAGCATTTT.

The rearrangement joins TRBV7-9 to TRBJ2-7; either TRBD1 or TRBD2 may fit D (6 bases each). CDR1 SEHNR and CDR2 FQNEAQ come from the germline V gene (reference sequence). The CDR3 sequence is 15 residues long. Trimming cost V 5 bases and J 0 bases, with 14 bases left between them. CDR3 sequence: CASSPEGGRSYEQYF. The DNA of the CDR3 is TGTGCCAGCAGCCCCGAGGGGGGACGCTCCTACGAGCAGTACTTC.

This clonotype was found a few times. This chain joins TRBV11-2 and TRBJ2-1, with 14 bases aligning to TRBD2. Germline V gene lookup returns CDR1 SGHAT and CDR2 FQNNGV. J lost 7 bases, V lost 5 bases, and 10 bases had no gene match. The CDR3 is 17 amino acids. The CDR3 DNA reads TGTGCCAGCAGCATCCTCCCAGGACTAGCGGGAGGTAATGAGCAGTTCTTC. Translation: CASSILPGLAGGNEQFF. The variable domain in full, completed from reference TRBV11-2 and TRBJ2-1, reads EAGVAQSPRYKIIEKRQSVAFWCNPISGHATLYWYQQILGQGPKLLIQFQNNGVVDDSQLPKDRFSAERLKGVDSTLKIQPAKLEDSAVYLCASSILPGLAGGNEQFFGPGTRLTVL.

This clonotype was seen repeatedly, ten times or more. This chain links TRBV6-2 or TRBV6-3 with TRBJ2-1; 9 bases align to TRBD2. Looked up from germline, CDR1 is MNHEY and CDR2 is SVGEGT. The CDR3 sequence is 14 residues long. With V trimmed by 6 bases and J by 4 bases, 4 bases remained unmatched. CDR3 residues: CASRAAGGYNEQFF. The DNA for the CDR3 is TGTGCCAGCAGGGCAGCGGGGGGATACAATGAGCAGTTCTTC.

The chain joins TRBV4-1 to TRBJ2-7, with 8 bases aligning to TRBD1. The CDR3 sequence is 16 residues long. Germline assignment: CDR1 MGHRA and CDR2 YSYEKL. The trim removed 6 bases at V and 4 bases at J, leaving 14 bases unmatched. The CDR3 bases are TGCGCCAGCAGTTCGACAGGGGTAGCCGGGTCGTACGAGCAGTACTTC. Residues: CASSSTGVAGSYEQYF.

The chain links TRBV27 to TRBJ1-5, with TRBD1 matching over 8 bases. The V gene end was trimmed by 6 bases and the J gene end by 0 bases; junction bases not matched to a gene: 4. The CDR3 contains 15 residues. Germline CDR1 and CDR2: MNHEY and SMNVEV (reference sequence). CDR3 region: CASRPGQGSNQPQHF. For the CDR3, the DNA is TGTGCCAGCAGACCCGGACAGGGTAGCAATCAGCCCCAGCATTTT.

This clonotype was detected only a few times. The chain recombines TRBV5-1 with TRBJ2-7; maybe TRBD2 (6 bases). There are 12 residues in the CDR3. Germline-derived CDR1 and CDR2 are SGHRS and YFSETQ. V lost 4 bases, J lost 5 bases, and 10 bases lay in between. The CDR3 protein is CASSPWGDEQYF. As DNA, the CDR3 is TGCGCCAGCAGCCCCTGGGGGGACGAGCAGTACTTC.

The chain links TRBV19 to TRBJ2-5, with 8 nucleotides matching TRBD1. The V gene's germline CDR1 is LNHDA and CDR2 SQIVND (reference sequence). The CDR3 has 15 residues. Losses at the gene ends were 6 bases for V and 2 bases for J; bases not matched to a gene: 8. CDR3 loop: CASSPRTGWQETQYF. The CDR3 nucleotides are TGTGCCAGTAGCCCCCGGACAGGGTGGCAAGAGACCCAGTACTTC.

The sample holds one count of this clonotype. V gene TRBV5-1 combines with J gene TRBJ2-3; 13 bases align to TRBD2. This CDR3 has 17 residues. Germline CDR1 SGHRS, CDR2 YFSETQ. With V trimmed by 3 bases and J by 0 bases, 4 bases remained unmatched. This CDR3 is CASSSRLAGGSTDTQYF. Written as DNA, the CDR3 is TGCGCCAGCAGCTCCCGACTAGCGGGGGGAAGCACAGATACGCAGTATTTT.

This clonotype was counted many times. V and J are TRBV2 and TRBJ2-7; D is unclear. The V end lost 4 bases, the J end lost 7 bases, and 17 bases lay between the germline ends. There are 14 residues in the CDR3. The germline gives CDR1 SNHLY, CDR2 FYNNEI. CDR3 DNA sequence: TGTGCCAGCAGTGTAGACCGCAGCCCACGAGAGCAGTACTTC. It specifies CASSVDRSPREQYF.

V and J are TRBV4-1 and TRBJ1-1, with D perhaps matching TRBD1 (5 bases). This CDR3 is 12 amino acids long. V lost 3 bases and J lost 8, with 10 bases in between. The germline CDR1 and CDR2 sequences are MGHRA and YSYEKL. CDR3 residues: CASSQKGTEAFF. The CDR3, as DNA: TGCGCCAGCAGCCAGAAGGGGACGGAAGCTTTCTTT.

This clonotype was seen a few times. This chain uses TRBV5-4 with TRBJ2-1; TRBD2 is a possible D gene (5 bases). The CDR3 runs to 15 residues. Germline loops: CDR1 SGHNT, CDR2 YYREEE (reference sequence). Trimming took 4 bases from V and 7 from J, leaving 18 bases between them. In nucleotides, the CDR3 is TGTGCCAGCAGCACAAGCGGCCCCCCTGGTAATGAGCAGTTCTTC. Translated, it gives CASSTSGPPGNEQFF.

The rearrangement uses TRBV5-1 and TRBJ2-5; tentatively, D is TRBD1 or TRBD2 (5 bases each). Germline loops: CDR1 SGHRS, CDR2 YFSETQ. Between the trimmed V and J ends, which lost 1 base and 5 bases, there was a span of 15 bases. CDR3 length: 15 residues. CDR3 region: CASSLSLRGGETQYF. The DNA for the CDR3 is TGCGCCAGCAGCTTGTCCCTCCGTGGGGGTGAGACCCAGTACTTC.